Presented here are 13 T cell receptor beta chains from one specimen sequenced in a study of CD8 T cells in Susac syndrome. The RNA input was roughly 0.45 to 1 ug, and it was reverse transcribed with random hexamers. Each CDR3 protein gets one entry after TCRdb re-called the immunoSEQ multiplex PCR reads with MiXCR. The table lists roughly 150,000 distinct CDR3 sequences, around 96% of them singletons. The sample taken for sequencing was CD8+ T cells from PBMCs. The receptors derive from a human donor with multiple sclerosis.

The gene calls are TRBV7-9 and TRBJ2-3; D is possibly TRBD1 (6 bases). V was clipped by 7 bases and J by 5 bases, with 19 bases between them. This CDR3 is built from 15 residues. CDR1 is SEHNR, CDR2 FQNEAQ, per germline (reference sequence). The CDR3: CASTTSGTREDTQYF. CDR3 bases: TGTGCCAGCACCACTTCCGGGACACGGGAAGATACGCAGTATTTT.

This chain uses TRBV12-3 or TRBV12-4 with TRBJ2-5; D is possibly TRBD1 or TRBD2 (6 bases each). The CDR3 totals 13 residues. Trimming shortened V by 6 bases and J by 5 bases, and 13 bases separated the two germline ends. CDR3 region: CASSAGGGETQYF. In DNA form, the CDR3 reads TGTGCCAGCAGCGCCGGGGGCGGGGAGACCCAGTACTTC.

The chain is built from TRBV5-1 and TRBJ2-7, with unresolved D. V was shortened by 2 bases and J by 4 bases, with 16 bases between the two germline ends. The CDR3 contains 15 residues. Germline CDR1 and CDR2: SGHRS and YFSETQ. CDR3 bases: TGCGCCAGCAGCTTTGAAGGAACCGTAGGGTACGAGCAGTACTTC. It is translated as CASSFEGTVGYEQYF.

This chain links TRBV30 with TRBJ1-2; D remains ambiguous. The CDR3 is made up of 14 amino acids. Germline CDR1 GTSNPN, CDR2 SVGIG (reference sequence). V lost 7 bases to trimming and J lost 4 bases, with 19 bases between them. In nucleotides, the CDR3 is TGTGCCTTCGCCGGGCTCCTAGAGGGCTATGGCTACACCTTC. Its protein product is CAFAGLLEGYGYTF.

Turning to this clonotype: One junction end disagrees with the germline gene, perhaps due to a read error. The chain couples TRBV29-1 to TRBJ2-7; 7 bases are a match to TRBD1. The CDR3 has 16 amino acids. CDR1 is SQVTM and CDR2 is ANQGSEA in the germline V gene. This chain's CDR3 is CSVEGLQGSSSYEQYF. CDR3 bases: TGCAGCGTCGAAGGTCTACAGGGGAGCAGCTCCTACGAGCAGTACTTC.

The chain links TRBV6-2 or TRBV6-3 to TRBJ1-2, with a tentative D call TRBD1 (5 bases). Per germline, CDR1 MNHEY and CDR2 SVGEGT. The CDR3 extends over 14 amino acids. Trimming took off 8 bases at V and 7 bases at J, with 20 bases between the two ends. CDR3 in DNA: TGTGCCAGCGGGCAGAGGGGAGCTGAGTTTGGCTACACCTTC. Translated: CASGQRGAEFGYTF.

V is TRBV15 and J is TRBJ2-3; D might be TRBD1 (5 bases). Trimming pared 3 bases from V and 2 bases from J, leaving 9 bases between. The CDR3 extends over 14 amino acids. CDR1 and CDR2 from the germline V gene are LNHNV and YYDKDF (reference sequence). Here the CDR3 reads CATSRTEDTDTQYF. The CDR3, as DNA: TGTGCCACCAGCAGGACAGAAGACACAGATACGCAGTATTTT.

The CDR3 region has the DNA TGCGCCAGCAGCCAAGGTCCATTGGGCAATCAGCCCCAGCATTTT. This codes for CASSQGPLGNQPQHF. The chain links TRBV4-1 to TRBJ1-5; D gene uncertain. Germline V CDR1 and CDR2: MGHRA, YSYEKL. V shed 1 base and J shed 2 bases, with 9 bases lying between them. This CDR3 spans 15 amino acids.

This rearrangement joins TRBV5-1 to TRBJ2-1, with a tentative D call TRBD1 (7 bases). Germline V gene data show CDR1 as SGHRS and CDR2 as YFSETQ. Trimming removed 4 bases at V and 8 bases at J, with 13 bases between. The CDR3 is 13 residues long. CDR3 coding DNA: TGCGCCAGCAGCCGAGGGGGCGGGGATGAGCAGTTCTTC. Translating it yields CASSRGGGDEQFF.

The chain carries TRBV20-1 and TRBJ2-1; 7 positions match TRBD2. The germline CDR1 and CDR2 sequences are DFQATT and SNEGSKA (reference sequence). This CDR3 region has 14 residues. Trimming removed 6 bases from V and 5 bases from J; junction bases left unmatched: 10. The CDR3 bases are TGCAGTGCCAAACTGGCGGGGGTACACAATGAGCAGTTCTTC. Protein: CSAKLAGVHNEQFF.

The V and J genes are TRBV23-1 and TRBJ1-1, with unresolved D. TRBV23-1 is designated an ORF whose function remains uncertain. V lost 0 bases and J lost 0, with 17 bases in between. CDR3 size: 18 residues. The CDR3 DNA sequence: TGCGCCAGCAGTCAATCGAGAGCAAGGCCCCTCATGAACACTGAAGCTTTCTTT. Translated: CASSQSRARPLMNTEAFF.

CDR3 sequence reads: CASSLEAVTAALYQETQYF. In DNA, the CDR3 is TGTGCCAGCAGCTTAGAGGCAGTGACTGCCGCCTTGTACCAAGAGACCCAGTACTTC. The gene calls are TRBV11-3 and TRBJ2-5; D remains ambiguous. Trimming left V 0 bases short and J 0 bases short, with 20 bases between. The CDR3 is 19 amino acids. Germline V gives CDR1 SGHNT, CDR2 YENEEA. The full variable domain, completed using reference TRBV11-3 and TRBJ2-5, is EAGVVQSPRYKIIEKKQPVAFWCNPISGHNTLYWYLQNLGQGPELLIRYENEEAVDDSQLPKDRFSAERLKGVDSTLKIQPAELGDSAVYLCASSLEAVTAALYQETQYFGPGTRLLVL.

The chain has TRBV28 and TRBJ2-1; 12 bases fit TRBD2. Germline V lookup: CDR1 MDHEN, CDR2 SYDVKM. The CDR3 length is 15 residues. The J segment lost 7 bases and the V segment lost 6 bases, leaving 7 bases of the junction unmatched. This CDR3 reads CASRTGLAGRNEQFF. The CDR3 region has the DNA TGTGCCAGCAGAACCGGACTAGCGGGGAGGAATGAGCAGTTCTTC.